This TCR beta chain came from a study of blood T cell repertoires in COVID-19. Overall study: Some COVID-19 samples were acute and others convalescent; all came from the United States, Italy and Spain. The analysed material was cDNA or gDNA that came from T cells, B-cell-depleted T cells, or PBMCs.

Profiling relied on immunoSEQ multiplex PCR, and the TCRdb table lists in-frame clones only, not all of them. The table lists approximately 90,000 clones, more than 75% of them singletons. The trim removed 4 bases at V and 5 bases at J, leaving 5 bases unmatched. The CDR3 length is 13 residues. Germline loops: CDR1 SGDLS, CDR2 YYNGEE. Sequenced input: peripheral blood. The sequence came from a human donor in a cohort sampled during active COVID-19. The chain uses TRBV9 and TRBJ1-2; 7 bases fit TRBD1. The CDR3 is CASSSHRGYGYTF. The DNA for the CDR3 is TGTGCCAGCAGCTCTCACAGGGGATATGGCTACACCTTC.